Given below is one T cell receptor beta chain in context. The data belong to a study of cytomegalovirus exposure and HLA in healthy donors. TCRdb keeps only in-frame clones here, not all; method: immunoSEQ multiplex PCR. The table shows tens of thousands of clones, with 93% occurring only once. The CDR3 runs to 17 residues. V lost 4 bases to trimming and J lost 0 bases; unmatched junction nucleotides: 10. CDR1 and CDR2 from the germline V gene are SGDLS and YYNGEE. The sequence was collected from a woman under 40 in good health and CMV-seronegative. Sequencing was carried out using PBMCs. The rearrangement links TRBV9 to TRBJ2-1; 7 positions match TRBD2. This chain's CDR3 is CASSPRLARSSYNEQFF. CDR3 coding DNA: TGTGCCAGCAGCCCTCGACTAGCCCGCAGCTCCTACAATGAGCAGTTCTTC.